The table lists the clone carrying this TCR beta chain with many counts. A library made for alpha chains picked up this beta chain off target, so its size means little. MiXCR, run by TCRdb on the 5' RACE reads, gives a single entry per CDR3 protein. Of over 6,500 distinct CDR3 sequences in the sample, under 6% were seen once. The data stem from a study of spatial heterogeneity in lung cancer. About the study: Across the raw uncorrected reads, a unique TCR and UMI combination was observed, on average, more than ten times.

The time point was: sample taken at primary tumor resection. Material for sequencing was whole RNA from tumor, nontumor lung or frozen PBMC, left unsorted. This TCR came from a female donor with early-stage non-small cell lung cancer. The starting material was normal lung tissue next to the tumor, obtained at surgery.

The CDR3 DNA sequence: TGTGCCAGCGTTTCGGTGGACAGGGGGCTAGAGGACGAGCAGTACTTC. This encodes CASVSVDRGLEDEQYF. This chain connects TRBV2 to TRBJ2-7, with 11 bases lining up with TRBD1. This CDR3 is built from 16 residues. With V trimmed by 8 bases and J by 5 bases, 14 bases remained unmatched. From germline, CDR1 is SNHLY and CDR2 FYNNEI.